The 30 T cell receptor beta chains listed next were all sequenced from one sample in a study of cytomegalovirus exposure and HLA in healthy donors (dated by TCRdb to the late 2010s). Receptors were amplified or captured by the immunoSEQ multiplex PCR assay. For the multiplex PCR, a mixture combining 60 forward primers for TCR Vbeta segments and 13 reverse primers for TCR Jbeta segments was used. TCRdb provides this immuneACCESS table in a form limited to in-frame rearrangements. Some clones are lacking; in checked studies, under half of them reflect an unresolved V gene, and why the rest are absent is not known. Present in this sample are tens of thousands of clones, 84% of which were seen just once. The ten largest clones take up roughly 5.5% of the sample. Sequencing input: PBMCs. The receptors were gathered from a woman aged 18-30 years in good health and CMV-seropositive.

This clone has only one observation. J is TRBJ2-1 and V is TRBV10-3; TRBD2 might be the D (7 bases). The CDR3 contains 15 residues. Germline V gene sequence: CDR1 ENHRY, CDR2 SYGVKD. V lost 2 bases to trimming and J lost 2 bases, with 10 bases between them. The CDR3 protein is CAISERGGTYNEQFF. In DNA, the CDR3 is TGTGCCATCAGTGAGAGGGGGGGGACCTACAATGAGCAGTTCTTC.

The chain combines TRBV6-5 with TRBJ2-5; tentatively, D is TRBD2 (6 bases). The CDR3 runs 15 residues. The V and J ends lost 5 bases and 5 bases respectively, with 18 bases between them. Germline assignment: CDR1 MNHEY and CDR2 SVGAGI. The CDR3, as DNA: TGTGCCAGCAGTCTCACCCCCATTGCGGGGGAGACCCAGTACTTC. It codes for CASSLTPIAGETQYF.

The rearrangement links TRBV15 to TRBJ2-7, with no clear D. Trimming took 2 bases from V and 5 from J, leaving 13 bases between them. The germline V gene has CDR1 LNHNV and CDR2 YYDKDF (reference sequence). The CDR3 length is 14 residues. The CDR3 DNA sequence: TGTGCCACCAGCAGAATCCAGGCTGCCAACGAGCAGTACTTC. This gives the protein CATSRIQAANEQYF.

This sequence joins TRBV6-4 and TRBJ2-1, with TRBD1 identical over 8 bases. The CDR3 is made up of 15 amino acids. Germline CDR1 is MRHNA and CDR2 is SNTAGT. The V segment lost 3 bases and the J segment 1 base; nucleotides outside the gene matches: 2. The CDR3 reads CASSETGGSYNEQFF. DNA of the CDR3: TGTGCCAGCAGTGAAACAGGGGGGTCCTACAATGAGCAGTTCTTC.

The chain recombines TRBV29-1 with TRBJ2-1; a weak D match, TRBD2 (6 bases). V lost 3 bases to trimming and J lost 4 bases, with 13 bases between them. Germline CDR1 is SQVTM and CDR2 is ANQGSEA. This CDR3 contains 14 residues. This CDR3 is CSVEVAERYNEQFF. The CDR3 DNA sequence: TGCAGCGTTGAGGTAGCGGAAAGGTACAATGAGCAGTTCTTC.

This chain joins TRBV5-6 and TRBJ1-1; 7 nucleotides line up with TRBD1. Germline V CDR1 and CDR2: SGHDT, YYEEEE. Trimming at V came to 0 bases and at J to 9 bases, leaving 2 bases not matched to a gene. The CDR3 contains 12 residues. In DNA form, the CDR3 reads TGTGCCAGCAGCTTGGGGGGACAGAAAGCTTTCTTT. Translation: CASSLGGQKAFF.

This clone was seen once. The chain has TRBV4-1 and TRBJ2-3; 14 nucleotides align to TRBD2. This CDR3 has 20 amino acids. Germline CDR1 and CDR2: MGHRA and YSYEKL. The V gene end was trimmed by 0 bases and the J gene end by 2 bases; junction bases not matched to a gene: 10. CDR3 in DNA: TGCGCCAGCAGCCAAGAGCAGAAGGGACTAGCGGGGGCGTACACAGATACGCAGTATTTT. Encoded protein: CASSQEQKGLAGAYTDTQYF.

CDR3 sequence (DNA): TGTGCCAGCAGCATCACAGGGCCGGAAAACACCATATATTTT. Protein: CASSITGPENTIYF. The chain has TRBV5-6 and TRBJ1-3, with D tentatively TRBD1 (6 bases). The CDR3 consists of 14 residues. Germline CDR1 and CDR2: SGHDT and YYEEEE. Deletions cut 4 bases from V and 6 bases from J, with 14 bases between. Using reference TRBV5-6 and TRBJ1-3 for the parts outside the CDR3, the full variable domain is DAGVTQSPTHLIKTRGQQVTLRCSPKSGHDTVSWYQQALGQGPQFIFQYYEEEERQRGNFPDRFSGHQFPNYSSELNVNALLLGDSALYLCASSITGPENTIYFGEGSWLTVV.

This chain uses TRBV25-1 with TRBJ2-7; no firm D call. The CDR3 runs to 14 residues. The germline gives CDR1 MGHDK, CDR2 SYGVNS. V shed 2 bases and J shed 4 bases, with 12 bases lying between them. CDR3 nucleotide sequence: TGTGCCAGCAGTGAACCCGGTCTGATTTACGAGCAGTACTTC. Protein: CASSEPGLIYEQYF.

This chain uses TRBV6-7 with TRBJ1-2; possible D gene TRBD1, 5 bases. TRBV6-7 is filed as an ORF, its function uncertain. The CDR3 has 17 amino acids. The V end was cut by 4 bases, the J end by 6 bases, with 24 bases between. The CDR3 DNA follows: TGTGCCAGCAGTTTAGGCCGTTGGGACTTTCTCCCGGATGGCTACACCTTC. It specifies CASSLGRWDFLPDGYTF.

This chain connects TRBV7-2 to TRBJ2-1, with D tentatively TRBD2 (5 bases). V shed 1 base and J shed 9 bases, with 16 bases lying between them. The CDR3 totals 15 residues. Germline values: CDR1 SGHTA, CDR2 FQGNSA. The CDR3 spells CASSLGLLDSGEQFF. The CDR3 nucleotides read TGTGCCAGCAGCTTAGGTTTACTAGACTCGGGTGAGCAGTTCTTC.

The chain employs TRBV7-6 and TRBJ1-5; 9 bases map to TRBD1. With V trimmed by 5 bases and J by 2 bases, 1 base remained unmatched. Germline V lookup: CDR1 SGHVS, CDR2 FNYEAQ. There are 14 residues in the CDR3. For the CDR3, the DNA is TGTGCCAGCAGCCGGGACAGGGGCAATCAGCCCCAGCATTTT. It specifies CASSRDRGNQPQHF.

This sequence joins TRBV6-5 and TRBJ2-1, with TRBD1 identical over 10 bases. CDR1 is MNHEY, CDR2 SVGAGI, per germline. The CDR3 is 15 amino acids. Losses at the gene ends were 6 bases for V and 3 bases for J; bases not matched to a gene: 5. In DNA form, the CDR3 reads TGTGCCAGCAGCCGGGACAGGGGCTTCTACAATGAGCAGTTCTTC. Encoded protein: CASSRDRGFYNEQFF.

In this sample, this clone turned up once. The rearrangement uses TRBV14 and TRBJ2-5; tentatively, D is TRBD2 (5 bases). This CDR3 comprises 14 residues. V lost 6 bases and J 2 bases, leaving 13 bases between the germline ends. Germline-derived CDR1 and CDR2 are SGHDN and FVKESK. The CDR3 loop reads CASSPAGAQETQYF. Written as DNA, the CDR3 is TGTGCCAGCAGTCCTGCGGGCGCTCAAGAGACCCAGTACTTC.

This rearrangement joins TRBV28 to TRBJ2-7; 9 bases align to TRBD2. V lost 3 bases to trimming and J lost 5 bases; unmatched junction nucleotides: 8. The germline gives CDR1 MDHEN, CDR2 SYDVKM. This CDR3 has 15 amino acids. The CDR3 DNA is TGTGCCAGCAGTTTGGCGGGAGGGCCACCAAACGAGCAGTACTTC. Amino acids: CASSLAGGPPNEQYF.

This sequence joins TRBV5-1 and TRBJ2-2; 7 nucleotides match TRBD2. Trimming removed 1 base from V and 4 bases from J; junction bases left unmatched: 4. Germline values: CDR1 SGHRS, CDR2 YFSETQ. The CDR3 covers 15 residues. CDR3 DNA: TGCGCCAGCAGCTTGTTACGGGAGGCCACCGGGGAGCTGTTTTTT. It encodes CASSLLREATGELFF.

This clone has more than one count but fewer than ten. This chain joins TRBV5-5 and TRBJ2-5; the match to TRBD2 covers 15 bases. V shed 5 bases, J shed 9 bases, and the junction held 8 bases outside the gene matches. The germline V gene encodes CDR1 SGHKS and CDR2 YYEKEE (reference sequence). This CDR3 is 15 amino acids long. The DNA for the CDR3 is TGTGCCAGCAGTCCGTGGACTAGCGGGGGGGTGGCCCAGTACTTC. Protein sequence: CASSPWTSGGVAQYF. The whole variable domain, filled in from reference TRBV5-5 and TRBJ2-5, reads DAGVTQSPTHLIKTRGQQVTLRCSPISGHKSVSWYQQVLGQGPQFIFQYYEKEERGRGNFPDRFSARQFPNYSSELNVNALLLGDSALYLCASSPWTSGGVAQYFGPGTRLLVL.

The rearrangement joins TRBV5-6 to TRBJ1-1; D may be TRBD1 (6 bases). V was shortened by 4 bases and J by 0 bases, with 13 bases between the two germline ends. The CDR3 consists of 15 residues. Germline V lookup: CDR1 SGHDT, CDR2 YYEEEE. The CDR3 loop reads CASSSDRLLNTEAFF. The CDR3 DNA reads TGTGCCAGCAGCAGCGACAGGCTCCTGAACACTGAAGCTTTCTTT.

The chain joins TRBV29-1 to TRBJ2-3; D may be TRBD1 (6 bases). The CDR3 has 12 residues. V lost 5 bases to trimming and J lost 3 bases, with 9 bases between them. CDR1 is SQVTM, CDR2 ANQGSEA, per germline. CDR3 loop: CSVTGQTDTQYF. In DNA, the CDR3 is TGCAGCGTTACCGGACAGACAGATACGCAGTATTTT.

V usage is TRBV5-1 and J usage is TRBJ2-2; 8 nucleotides align to TRBD2. The V segment lost 4 bases and the J segment 7 bases; nucleotides outside the gene matches: 9. CDR1 is SGHRS, CDR2 YFSETQ, per germline. This CDR3 contains 15 residues. The CDR3 bases are TGCGCCAGCAGCCTACTAGCGGCAACGGGCGGGGAGCTGTTTTTT. This gives the protein CASSLLAATGGELFF.

The table lists this clone with a few counts. This chain links TRBV6-5 with TRBJ1-1; perhaps TRBD1 as D (5 bases). The CDR3 is 13 amino acids. V dropped 8 bases and J dropped 0 bases, with 10 bases sitting between them. Germline V lookup: CDR1 MNHEY, CDR2 SVGAGI. The CDR3 DNA follows: TGTGCCAGCCAGGGCGCAATGAACACTGAAGCTTTCTTT. This sequence encodes CASQGAMNTEAFF.

This chain connects TRBV7-2 to TRBJ1-1; TRBD1 matches 7 bases. The CDR3 totals 14 residues. Trimming took 2 bases from V and 5 from J; bases not matched to a gene: 5. Germline CDR1 reads SGHTA; CDR2 reads FQGNSA. CDR3 in DNA: TGTGCCAGCAGCTTATACAGGGGTGGGACTGAAGCTTTCTTT. It encodes CASSLYRGGTEAFF.

This chain links TRBV7-8 with TRBJ2-3; a possible D gene is TRBD2 (5 bases). From germline, CDR1 is SGHVS and CDR2 FQNEAQ. This CDR3 has 15 amino acids. Trimming took off 6 bases at V and 2 bases at J, with 15 bases between the two ends. CDR3 nucleotide sequence: TGTGCCAGCAGGGTTGGGCGGGCACCCACAGATACGCAGTATTTT. It yields the protein CASRVGRAPTDTQYF.

The V call is TRBV6-5, the J call TRBJ2-1, with a weak D call TRBD2 (7 bases). CDR3 length equals 15 residues. The V gene lost 6 bases and the J gene lost 6 bases, with 18 bases spanning the gap. Germline V gene sequence: CDR1 MNHEY, CDR2 SVGAGI. In DNA form, the CDR3 reads TGTGCCAGCAGGCGGGTCCAGGGGAGGGGCAATGAGCAGTTCTTC. It yields the protein CASRRVQGRGNEQFF.

This clone was seen more than once but under ten times. The chain has TRBV5-5 and TRBJ1-1, with D hard to call. CDR1 is SGHKS and CDR2 is YYEKEE in the germline V gene (reference sequence). V shed 0 bases and J shed 5 bases, with 11 bases lying between them. The CDR3 length is 14 residues. CDR3 in DNA: TGTGCCAGCAGCTTGGACTACCGGGGAACTGAAGCTTTCTTT. It yields the protein CASSLDYRGTEAFF.

In this sample, this clone is large. This chain links TRBV25-1 with TRBJ1-2; 9 bases match TRBD1. The germline CDR1 and CDR2 sequences are MGHDK and SYGVNS. There are 12 residues in the CDR3. Trimming took 6 bases from V and 8 from J; bases not matched to a gene: 4. This CDR3 reads CASRQDRGGYTF. As DNA, the CDR3 is TGTGCCAGCAGGCAAGACAGGGGGGGCTACACCTTC.

The CDR3 loop reads CASSILFIGNEQFF. In DNA, the CDR3 is TGTGCCAGTAGTATTTTATTCATCGGCAATGAGCAGTTCTTC. The chain links TRBV19 to TRBJ2-1; the D is unclear. Trimming removed 3 bases at V and 6 bases at J, with 12 bases between. The CDR3 is 14 residues long. Germline CDR1 is LNHDA and CDR2 is SQIVND (reference sequence).

This chain links TRBV28 with TRBJ2-7, with 10 bases fitting TRBD1. The V gene end was trimmed by 5 bases and the J gene end by 1 base; junction bases not matched to a gene: 8. The V gene's germline CDR1 is MDHEN and CDR2 SYDVKM. CDR3 length: 16 residues. The CDR3 spells CASSAWGQGFSYEQYF. The CDR3 region has the DNA TGTGCCAGCAGTGCCTGGGGACAGGGGTTTTCCTACGAGCAGTACTTC.

The chain recombines TRBV15 with TRBJ2-1, with 8 positions matching TRBD1. The CDR3 has 13 residues. CDR1 LNHNV and CDR2 YYDKDF come from the germline V gene (reference sequence). V shed 0 bases and J 8 bases; nucleotides not matched to a gene: 0. The CDR3 is CATSREDRDEQFF. Written as DNA, the CDR3 is TGTGCCACCAGCAGAGAGGACAGGGATGAGCAGTTCTTC.

The DNA of the CDR3 is TGCGCCAGCAGCTTGGCACAGGGGGCTAATGAAAAACTGTTTTTT. It specifies CASSLAQGANEKLFF. The chain links TRBV5-1 to TRBJ1-4; 8 bases line up with TRBD1. CDR3 length equals 15 residues. Trimming removed 0 bases from V and 3 bases from J; junction bases left unmatched: 1. CDR1 SGHRS and CDR2 YFSETQ come from the germline V gene.